These T cell receptor beta chains were read from a single sample in a study of CD8+ T cells in alopecia areata. TCRdb keeps only in-frame clones here, not all; method: immunoSEQ multiplex PCR. The sample has about 100,000 clones; around 47% are singletons. Sample: CD8+ T cells sorted from blood, taken at week 24, from a patient treated with tofacitinib. These receptors all stem from a human donor with alopecia areata. Each CDR3 is given with its conserved first and last residue. Each record gives: clone size, J gene, V gene, CDR3 length, D gene, CDR3 DNA, CDR3 protein. The D gene is left open where the match is weak. A clone size is listed for some rows: how often the clone was seen (once, few, many), or a class if it is expanded.

size: -; J: TRBJ2-7; V: TRBV5-1; length: 13; D: TRBD1; DNA: TGCGCCAGCAGCTTGGGGACAGGGGACGAGCAGTACTTC; CDR3: CASSLGTGDEQYF
size: once; J: TRBJ1-1; V: TRBV6-4; length: 14; D: -; DNA: TGTGCCAGCAGTGTCACAGGGTCGGGCACTGAAGCTTTCTTT; CDR3: CASSVTGSGTEAFF
size: many; J: TRBJ2-2; V: TRBV4-3; length: 16; D: TRBD1; DNA: TGCGCCAGCCACCCCCTAGGGACAGGGGGCACCGGGGAGCTGTTTTTT; CDR3: CASHPLGTGGTGELFF
size: few; J: TRBJ1-1; V: TRBV14; length: 15; D: TRBD1; DNA: TGTGCCAGCAGCCCCAGGGGGCTCGGGGAGACTGAAGCTTTCTTT; CDR3: CASSPRGLGETEAFF
size: -; J: TRBJ2-1; V: TRBV20-1; length: 11; D: -; DNA: TGCAGTGCTAGAGATGGTTACGAGCAGTTCTTC; CDR3: CSARDGYEQFF
size: -; J: TRBJ2-1; V: TRBV7-2; length: 14; D: TRBD2; DNA: TGTGCCAGCAGCCCCACTAGCGGCTGGGATGAGCAGTTCTTC; CDR3: CASSPTSGWDEQFF
size: many; J: TRBJ2-2; V: TRBV6-4; length: 15; D: TRBD1; DNA: TGTGCCAGCAGTGAGGACAGGGGGCACACCGGGGAGCTGTTTTTT; CDR3: CASSEDRGHTGELFF
size: -; J: TRBJ2-7; V: TRBV9; length: 14; D: TRBD1; DNA: TGTGCCAGCAGCGTACGGGACAGCTCCTACGAGCAGTACTTC; CDR3: CASSVRDSSYEQYF
size: -; J: TRBJ1-2; V: TRBV29-1; length: 12; D: -; DNA: TGCAGCGTACGAACAGGGAATCCTGGCTACACCTTC; CDR3: CSVRTGNPGYTF
size: -; J: TRBJ2-5; V: TRBV29-1; length: 16; D: -; DNA: TGCAGCGTTGATCGGCGGGACGAGAGAGAGAGAGGGACCCAGTACTTC; CDR3: CSVDRRDERERGTQYF
size: -; J: TRBJ1-2; V: TRBV27; length: 15; D: TRBD1; DNA: TGTGCCAGCAGTTTATCGAGACAGGGGGCTGGTGGCTACACCTTC; CDR3: CASSLSRQGAGGYTF
size: -; J: TRBJ1-2; V: TRBV30; length: 12; D: TRBD1; DNA: TGTGCCTGCAACAGGGGGGACTATGGCTACACCTTC; CDR3: CACNRGDYGYTF
size: -; J: TRBJ2-5; V: TRBV5-6; length: 14; D: -; DNA: TGTGCCAGCAGCTTGGAATCTCAGGAAGAGACCCAGTACTTC; CDR3: CASSLESQEETQYF
size: -; J: TRBJ2-5; V: TRBV6-5; length: 13; D: TRBD1; DNA: TGTGCCAGCAGGGCTACAGGGGTAGAGACCCAGTACTTC; CDR3: CASRATGVETQYF